This T cell receptor beta chain was sequenced in a study of CD8 T cells in ankylosing spondylitis. Whole-study results and caveats: In synovial fluid and blood from reactive arthritis, some motif variants were previously reported. A TCR beta motif of several highly homologous variants appeared characteristic of ankylosing spondylitis blood. Reported data indicate significant enrichment of disease-linked clones within matched ankylosing spondylitis synovial fluid.

Generation of TCR beta libraries employed quantitative 5'-RACE incorporating molecular barcodes. TCRdb itself ran the 5' RACE reads through MiXCR, one entry per CDR3 protein. The profile shows 30,000 to 45,000 distinct CDR3 sequences, approximately 16% of them singletons. Of note for this clonotype: Its matching antigen is unknown.

This CDR3 is 14 amino acids long. Trimming shortened V by 3 bases and J by 1 base, and 11 bases separated the two germline ends. Germline CDR1 is DFQATT and CDR2 is SNEGSKA (reference sequence). Sequences were obtained from blood. The origin of this receptor is a male donor with ankylosing spondylitis or in good health (not recorded which). The chain couples TRBV20-1 to TRBJ2-3; the D gene is possibly TRBD2 (6 bases). The CDR3 reads CSASLAGRTDTQYF. The CDR3 nucleotides are TGCAGTGCTAGTTTGGCGGGACGCACAGATACGCAGTATTTT.